This entry features one T cell receptor beta chain sequence. V lost 4 bases and J 2 bases, leaving 18 bases between the germline ends. Per germline, CDR1 GTSNPN and CDR2 SVGIG (reference sequence). The CDR3 loop spans 17 amino acids. This entry comes from a study of blood T cell repertoires in COVID-19. Original handling: Counts of nucleated cells, estimated from reference gene primer amplification, were obtained. Method: immunoSEQ multiplex PCR; TCRdb's copy keeps in-frame clones and lacks some. V and J calls and clone size are copied from that table; D and trimming were computed from the DNA. The sample has roughly 250,000 clones, about 90% seen once. In terms of age and location, participants ranged from roughly 18 to 90 years and lived in about 25 US areas. Participant-reported clinical history was the basis for cohort assignment. A COVID-19 case was met by exposed participants within 2 weeks before study entry.

The sample comprised PBMCs or T cells enriched from blood (not recorded which). The chain links TRBV30 to TRBJ1-6; possibly TRBD1 for D (6 bases). The sequence was obtained from a man aged 50-59 years who had been exposed to COVID-19. The CDR3, as DNA: TGTGCCTGGACCCACCCGGGGGGCTTGGCCTATAATTCACCCCTCCACTTT. This codes for CAWTHPGGLAYNSPLHF.